The T cell receptor beta chain under discussion was sequenced for a study of cytomegalovirus exposure and HLA in healthy donors. Study outcomes and limitations: Donors belonging to an Asian-associated ancestry cluster reportedly showed fewer N-insertions in productive TCRs than the roughly 670-donor mean, according to what a later analysis found. Earlier results showed most TCR beta V segments being productive about 90% or about 30% of the time. Sequencing probably produced one cluster of sequence variants that were highly shared.

The CDR3 runs 15 residues. Trimming took 2 bases from V and 8 from J; bases not matched to a gene: 8. CDR1 and CDR2 (germline): WSHSY, SAAADI. PCR used 60 Vbeta primers and 13 Jbeta primers. Assay used: immunoSEQ multiplex PCR; TCRdb lists only in-frame clones, some missing. This specimen shows more than 200,000 clones; the ten leading clones hold about 1%. Notes on this clone: Its antigen is as yet unknown.

Sequencing used PBMCs. This rearrangement joins TRBV10-2 to TRBJ2-1; TRBD2 agrees at 8 bases. The TCR comes from a woman aged 25 to 39 in good health and CMV-seropositive. The CDR3 loop is CASSEPSGGMDEQFF. CDR3 nucleotides: TGCGCCAGCAGTGAGCCCAGCGGGGGAATGGATGAGCAGTTCTTC.